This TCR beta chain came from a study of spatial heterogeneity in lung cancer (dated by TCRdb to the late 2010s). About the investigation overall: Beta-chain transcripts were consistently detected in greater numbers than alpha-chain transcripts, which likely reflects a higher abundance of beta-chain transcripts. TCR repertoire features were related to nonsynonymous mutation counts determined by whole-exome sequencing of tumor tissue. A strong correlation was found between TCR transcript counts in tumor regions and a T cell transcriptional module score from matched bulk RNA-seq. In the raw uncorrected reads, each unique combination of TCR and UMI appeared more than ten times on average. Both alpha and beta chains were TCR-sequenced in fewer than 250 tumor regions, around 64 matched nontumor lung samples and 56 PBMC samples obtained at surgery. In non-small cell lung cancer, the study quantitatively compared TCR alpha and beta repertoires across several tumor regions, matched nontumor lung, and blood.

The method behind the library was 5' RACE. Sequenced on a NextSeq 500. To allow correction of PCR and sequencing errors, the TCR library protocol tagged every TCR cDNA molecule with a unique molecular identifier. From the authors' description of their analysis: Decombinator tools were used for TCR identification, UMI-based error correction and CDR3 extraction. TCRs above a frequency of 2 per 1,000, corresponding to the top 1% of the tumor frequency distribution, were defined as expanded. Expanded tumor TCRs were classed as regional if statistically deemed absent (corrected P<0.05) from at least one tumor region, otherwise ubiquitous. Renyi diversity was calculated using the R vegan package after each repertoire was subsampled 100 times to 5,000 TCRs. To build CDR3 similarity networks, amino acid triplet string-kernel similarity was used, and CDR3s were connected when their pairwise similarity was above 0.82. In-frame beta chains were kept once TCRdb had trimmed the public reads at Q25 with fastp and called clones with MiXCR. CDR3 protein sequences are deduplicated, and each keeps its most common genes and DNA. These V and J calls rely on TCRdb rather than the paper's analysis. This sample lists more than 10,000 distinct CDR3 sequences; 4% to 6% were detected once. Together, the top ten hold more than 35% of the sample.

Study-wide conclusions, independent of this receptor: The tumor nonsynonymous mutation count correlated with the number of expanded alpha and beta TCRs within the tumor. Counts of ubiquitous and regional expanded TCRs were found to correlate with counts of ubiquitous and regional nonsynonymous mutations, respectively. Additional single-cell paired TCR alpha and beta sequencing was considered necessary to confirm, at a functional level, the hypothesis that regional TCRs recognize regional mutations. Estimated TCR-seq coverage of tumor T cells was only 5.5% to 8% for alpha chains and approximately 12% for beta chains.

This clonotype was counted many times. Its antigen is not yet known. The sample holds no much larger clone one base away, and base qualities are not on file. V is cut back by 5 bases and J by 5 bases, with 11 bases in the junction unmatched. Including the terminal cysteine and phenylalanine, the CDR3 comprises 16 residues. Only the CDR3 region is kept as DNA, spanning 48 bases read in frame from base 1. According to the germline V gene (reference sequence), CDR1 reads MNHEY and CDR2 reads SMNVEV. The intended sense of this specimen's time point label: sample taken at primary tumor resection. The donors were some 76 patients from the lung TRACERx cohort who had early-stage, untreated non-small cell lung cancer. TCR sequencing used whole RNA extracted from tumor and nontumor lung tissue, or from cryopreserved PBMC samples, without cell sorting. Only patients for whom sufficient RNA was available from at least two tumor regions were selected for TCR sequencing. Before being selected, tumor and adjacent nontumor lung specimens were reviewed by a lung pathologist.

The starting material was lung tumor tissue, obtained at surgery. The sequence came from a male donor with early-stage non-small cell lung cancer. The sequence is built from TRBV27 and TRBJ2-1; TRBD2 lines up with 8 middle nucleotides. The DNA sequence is TGTGCCAGCAGTGTCTGGGGCGGGGGGTATAACAATGAGCAGTTCTTC. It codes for CASSVWGGGYNNEQFF.